This T cell receptor (beta chain) stems from a study of blood T cell repertoires in COVID-19. Germline values: CDR1 LNHDA, CDR2 SQIVND (reference sequence). The CDR3 is made up of 12 amino acids. The junction had 3 bases not matched to a gene; V was cut back by 5 bases and J by 6 bases. Method: immunoSEQ multiplex PCR; TCRdb's copy keeps in-frame clones and lacks some. Of about 150,000 clones listed, almost 85% are singletons. Sequenced sample: peripheral blood. The rearrangement uses TRBV19 and TRBJ2-7; 8 bases match TRBD1. This receptor was taken from an elderly woman with COVID-19, enrolled during active disease. The CDR3 coding sequence is TGTGCCAGTAGTTTCGGACAGGGCGAGCAGTACTTC. This gives the protein CASSFGQGEQYF.